Listed below are T cell receptor beta chains from one sample, sequenced in a study of cytomegalovirus exposure and HLA in healthy donors. Libraries were prepared by immunoSEQ multiplex PCR; TCRdb keeps only in-frame clonotypes and omits some of them. The data show under 150,000 clones, roughly two thirds seen once. Specimen: PBMCs. The receptors shown here come from a man aged 25 to 40 in good health and CMV-seropositive. Both conserved end residues are part of each CDR3. Each record gives: V gene, CDR3 protein.

TRBV28 CASSLPTDYEQYF
TRBV7-3 CASSLLGRSSAGELFF
TRBV5-1 CASSLRLAATYNEQFF
TRBV10-3 CAISEDRGRAGYTF
TRBV5-4 CASRRGLQETQYF
TRBV2 CAGDQGAISYEQYF
TRBV7-9 CSSSLDATSGRAQYF
TRBV19 CASSMLTGGPPDTQYF
TRBV19 CASSHRGFNEKLFF
TRBV6-6 CASNLGQGLATEAFF
TRBV7-2 CASSLEGKGGYTF
TRBV9 CASSVDYASGHTDTQYF
TRBV30 CAWSVNGAGEQPQHF
TRBV30 CAWNLDLTDSGNTIYF
TRBV10-3 CAISEYSGSSYEQYF
TRBV5-1 CASGLVNTEAFF
TRBV4-1 CASSQEGIAGRRNNEQFF
TRBV7-9 CASSLEEGVGNEQFF
TRBV4-2 CASTSKDRSNNSPLHF
TRBV9 CASSVRQGKDTQYF
TRBV7-3 CASSPSGGNEQFF
TRBV2 CASSVLAGMAQYF
TRBV11-2 CASSFRTGGDTQYF
TRBV15 CATSRVGRTEAFF
TRBV13 CASSLERQLYGYTF
TRBV13 CASSLEGLSSGYEQYF
TRBV27 CASSTRQWTDTQYF
TRBV18 CASSPPTRSDTQYF
TRBV27 CASSSWGLGYTF
TRBV7-8 CASSSRETGIGYGYTF
TRBV5-1 CASSYGQGAWSGTDTQYF
TRBV5-4 CASSGQGLPDYTF
TRBV5-4 CASSPRNTEAFF
TRBV2 CATQGTYGYTF
TRBV7-2 CASSLTGSSTGELFF
TRBV28 CASSQIGQGGQPQHF
TRBV30 CAWSARLSSGNTIYF
TRBV11-3 CASSEEMNTEAFF
TRBV7-9 CASSLRRRPRTGELFF
TRBV9 CASSVGLTREQFF
TRBV9 CASSPRAGSTDTQYF
TRBV5-1 CASSPGDYEQYF
TRBV25-1 CATNRGTGELFF
TRBV10-1 CASRPWGGGTYEQYF
TRBV19 CASSLRTGVISYEQYF
TRBV29-1 CSAWTGNGYTF
TRBV5-6 CASSLHPSGQETQYF
TRBV29-1 CSAEGVRGALYTGELFF
TRBV9 CASSVLGQMNTEAFF
TRBV7-9 CASSPTPREGYNEQFF
TRBV6-1 CASSGLLGGGMNTEAFF
TRBV5-1 CASSLGASGRANEQFF
TRBV7-6 CASSLAFPGQGAEKLFF
TRBV5-4 CASSIEGVVAKNIQYF